This T cell receptor (beta chain) was observed in a study of cytomegalovirus exposure and HLA in healthy donors (dated by TCRdb to about 2017). Context from the whole study: An earlier analysis of some 600 of the donors reported approximately 280 Gb of sequence data and 117 million unique TCR beta sequences obtained from approximately 180 million T cells. Around 320 gigabases of sequencing data and 78 million or so unique TCR sequences were included in an early release covering around 650 HLA-typed donors. Of the 398 genotyped donors, 70% to 90% were placed in the genetic ancestry cluster associated with self-reported Caucasian donors. The study aimed to test whether signatures of past pathogen exposure could be identified by cataloging public T cell receptors. The T cell repertoires of 670 or so subjects were profiled by immunosequencing and related to cytomegalovirus serostatus. Along with the approximately 650-subject first cohort, a separate validation cohort of over 90 different subjects was used. High-throughput TCR immunosequencing, statistical association of individual TCRs with disease status, and machine learning were combined to predict cytomegalovirus infection status. A later analysis re-analyzed previously published TCR beta repertoires from about 600 donors and added high-resolution HLA genotyping to study TCR occurrence patterns. The later analysis used no new phenotypic data to find candidate immune exposures, relying instead on TCR beta sequences and their occurrence across donors. An earlier analysis of approximately 640 of the donors applied high-throughput TCR beta sequencing to assess whether each TCR beta V gene segment acted as functional or pseudogenic. Donor age, sex, ethnicity and CMV serostatus were compiled together with the repertoire data. A later genetic analysis took genome-wide SNP genotypes for about 65% of the 666 donors and used that subset as a discovery cohort. Every repertoire in the discovery cohort had been generated on one and the same sequencing platform. Class I and class II HLA loci were covered by the typing at four-digit resolution. Typing coverage differed by locus: A, B, C, DRB1 and DQB1 were typed in roughly 620-630 donors, DQA1 in 500 to 550, DPA1 in some 600, and DPB1 in 400 to 490. Four to six DR-DQ haplotypes were handled as single units for association and clustering because linkage in the cohort was strong. Among some 400 genotyped donors of the cohort, an average of around 240,000 unique TCR beta nucleotide sequences were sequenced per donor, roughly a sixth of them non-productive. The paper as a whole reports these results and caveats: Immune exposure information for the cohort was limited to CMV serostatus. A cluster of highly shared sequence variants was judged likely to be a technical artifact of the sequencing pipeline. In the study, about 150 TCR beta chains were listed as associated with cytomegalovirus. The 87-base-pair reads could not distinguish some IMGT-functional V segments, including TRBV6-2 and TRBV6-3, so those segments were excluded. In this cohort, only TCR beta chains were sequenced, and detectable features were limited by the absence of alpha or paired-chain data. Most TCR sequences were seen in very few donors, while some public TCRs were found in many individuals. A further reported finding was that TCR beta sequences accurately predicted the HLA-A and HLA-B alleles for most subjects in the first cohort. According to a later analysis, TCR association rates differed among HLA loci, with DRB1 alleles showing the most associated TCRs and HLA-C alleles showing the fewest. Because HLA typing was unavailable for some donors at each locus, only the typed subset was used in association tests. In a later analysis, HLA-associated TCR beta chains showed more clonal expansion and lower generation probabilities than non-associated chains that were equally common. An association between a missense DCLRE1C variant and V-gene and J-gene trimming of TCR beta chains was found in a later genetic analysis and replicated in an independent cohort. Because counts were too low, more than 15 rarely observed V segments, including chromosome 9 orphons, were left out of the earlier analysis of 587 of the donors. An earlier analysis of some 590 of the donors showed that most TCR beta V segments appeared in productive rearrangements either about 87% or about 30% of the time, which broadly matched IMGT annotations. In a later analysis, some 18,000 TCR beta sequences were associated with specific HLA alleles at a false discovery rate of 0.05. A later genetic analysis reported fewer N-insertions in productive TCRs among donors in an Asian-associated ancestry cluster than the roughly 700-donor mean. In vitro tests confirmed that a few of the cytomegalovirus-associated TCR beta chains recognize cytomegalovirus antigens. Most CMV-associated TCR beta chains appeared to be HLA-restricted in a later analysis, and the HLA associations seemed to be driven largely by CMV exposure. It was suggested by the authors that the approach could potentially be generalized to other disease states and immunological phenotypes. Linkage disequilibrium might explain the correlated functional status among segregating V segments, but an unknown experimental factor could not be ruled out. Cytomegalovirus status was reported to be diagnosed by the classifier with high specificity and sensitivity in both the original and validation cohorts. The presence/absence analyses assumed that sequencing depth was roughly uniform across donors, and that assumption may not be true. According to a later analysis, parvovirus B19, influenza, CMV and Epstein-Barr virus appeared linked to several top co-occurrence clusters. When HLA alleles, especially DR and DQ, strongly co-occurred, attributing TCR associations to individual alleles was difficult.

The cohort was made up of about 610 healthy bone marrow donors. At the time of sampling, every cohort member was nominally healthy, though immune exposures that went unrecorded were likely present. The donor was CMV seronegative and belonged to the group of around 350 seronegative cohort members. Every donor gave a peripheral blood sample, and the peripheral blood mononuclear cells from that sample were used for TCR beta sequencing. The Qiagen DNeasy Blood Extraction Kit was used to extract genomic DNA from the blood cell samples. Notes on this clone: Its specific antigen is unknown. Within one base of it there is no much larger clone, and no base qualities were kept.

CDR1 and CDR2 are read off the germline V gene as MNHEY and SVGAGI. V and J are trimmed by 1 base and 10 bases, and the gene matches miss 10 bases of the junction. Including cysteine and phenylalanine, the CDR3 has 15 amino acids. Only the CDR3 region is kept as DNA, spanning 45 bases read in frame from base 1. The library was made by the immunoSEQ multiplex PCR assay. A mixture of 60 forward primers for TCR Vbeta segments and 13 reverse primers for TCR Jbeta segments was used in the multiplex PCR. The CDR3 region of rearranged TCR beta genes was amplified from genomic DNA with a multiplex PCR assay. The Illumina HiSeq System was used to sequence the amplified TCR beta libraries as 87-base-pair reads. On the study's bioinformatics: A later analysis counted approximately 76 million unique TCR beta chains across the 690 or so repertoires, and 9 million to 14 million of these chains were shared by at least two donors. Raw reads were error-corrected and collapsed into unique sequences by a nearest-neighbor algorithm in which closely related sequences were merged to remove PCR and sequencing errors. CDR3 sequences were aligned to IMGT reference sequences to assign V, D and J gene segments. For a sequence to be retained, a match of at least six nucleotides to both a V gene segment and a J gene segment was required. Rearrangements were classified as productive when the CDR3 lacked stop codons and remained in frame with V and J, and all other rearrangements were classified as non-productive. CDR3 was defined according to IMGT convention as the region running from the second conserved V-encoded cysteine to the conserved J-encoded phenylalanine. In an earlier analysis of just under 600 of the donors, sequences lacking an unambiguous match to a single V gene segment were excluded. In an earlier analysis of some 590 of the donors, a V segment was called functional when productive rearrangements were above 56.7%, and segregating when the standard deviation between donors exceeded 5%. A statistical classification framework was built for diagnosing cytomegalovirus status from the catalog of TCR beta chain sequences. V and J gene assignment, in a later analysis, came from comparing TCR nucleotide sequences with IMGT/GENE-DB human TR gene sequences. Using the TCRdist pipeline, a later analysis assigned CDR3 sequences along with most-parsimonious VDJ recombination scenarios. In a later analysis, each TCR beta chain was defined by its CDR3 amino acid sequence together with its V-gene family, and reads lacking a unique V-gene family were excluded. A later analysis removed roughly 590 highly shared, low-generation-probability nucleotide sequences to deal with suspected cross-contamination and a sequencing artifact. For each public chain, a later analysis derived a clonal expansion index from normalized ranks of inferred template counts within each repertoire. In a later analysis, generation probabilities were computed using a VDJ recombination model fitted to out-of-frame rearrangements, and the results were checked against IGoR. A later analysis scored TCR-TCR, TCR-HLA and TCR-CMV co-occurrence with hypergeometric tests, applying a repertoire-size bias correction to TCR pairs. In a later analysis, false discovery rates were estimated by permuting HLA or CMV assignments 20 times. In a later analysis, co-occurring TCRs were grouped using DBSCAN, and TCRdist sequence similarity was added for clustering within HLA-allele-positive subsets. For co-occurrence clustering, repertoires with fewer than 30,000 or more than 120,000 public chains were excluded, along with roughly 5 repertoires with anomalous nucleotide sharing. TCRdb took this table from immuneACCESS and kept in-frame rearrangements with V and J called. Such tables lack part of the clones; where checked against another copy, unresolved V genes explain under half of the gap, and the rest is unexplained. V, J and clone size reflect that table, while D and trimming were determined from the DNA. The sample data list 130,000 or so clones, and around 75% of these were observed just once. The ten largest clones capture around 3.4% of the sample.

The sequenced sample was PBMCs. The sequence was collected from a man aged 35-49 years in good health and CMV-seronegative. The chain was built from TRBV6-5 and TRBJ2-1; 7 bases in between match TRBD1. The sequence in DNA is TGTGCCAGCAGTTACTTTATCGGACAGGCGAACGAGCAGTTCTTC. Its protein reads: CASSYFIGQANEQFF.